Below, 2 T cell receptor beta chains from the same sample are listed, as sequenced in a study of blood T cell repertoires in COVID-19. TCRdb keeps only in-frame clones here, not all; method: immunoSEQ multiplex PCR. The sample contains about 270,000 clones, approximately 90% of which appear only once. Sequencing was carried out using peripheral blood. These TCRs come from a man between 60 and 75 years old who had recovered from COVID-19.

The gene calls are TRBV13 and TRBJ2-3; a possible D gene is TRBD2 (5 bases). Per germline, CDR1 PRHDT and CDR2 FYEKMQ (reference sequence). V lost 2 bases and J lost 4, with 10 bases in between. This CDR3 has 14 amino acids. CDR3 coding DNA: TGTGCCAGCAGCTTATATGCGGGTTCAGATACGCAGTATTTT. It encodes CASSLYAGSDTQYF.

Concerning this clone: This sample also contains other DNA sequences that code for the same CDR3. This rearrangement joins TRBV18 to TRBJ2-7, with 7 positions matching TRBD2. There are 14 residues in the CDR3. Per the germline V gene, CDR1 is KGHSH and CDR2 is LQKENI. Trimming cost V 3 bases and J 0 bases; bases outside gene matches: 2. The CDR3 is CASSPGGSSYEQYF. The CDR3 DNA reads TGTGCCAGCTCACCTGGCGGGAGCTCCTACGAGCAGTACTTC.